This entry describes one TCR beta chain. The sample originates from a study of blood T cell repertoires in COVID-19. On the study more broadly: From the United States, Italy and Spain came samples of acute and convalescent COVID-19. T cells, B-cell-depleted T cells, or PBMCs supplied cDNA or gDNA.

There are 14 residues in the CDR3. V gave up 1 base and J gave up 8 bases, with 14 bases separating them. In germline, CDR1 is SGHDN, CDR2 FVKESK. During active infection, Seattle patients enrolled and were then monitored through disease. In the study's own analysis: Amplification from reference gene primers served as the basis for estimated nucleated cell counts. Assay used: immunoSEQ multiplex PCR; TCRdb lists only in-frame clones, some missing. V and J calls and clone size are as listed in that table; D and trimming were resolved from the DNA. This sample has approximately 300,000 clones, with approximately 83% found just once.

This clonotype was sampled from a person aged 70 to 79 with COVID-19, enrolled during active disease. V and J are TRBV14 and TRBJ1-2; D might be TRBD1 (6 bases). The sequencing input was peripheral blood. This CDR3 is CASSQVTVRGGYTF. The CDR3 DNA reads TGTGCCAGCAGCCAAGTAACGGTTAGGGGGGGCTACACCTTC. The complete variable domain, with remaining parts taken from reference TRBV14 and TRBJ1-2, reads EAGVTQFPSHSVIEKGQTVTLRCDPISGHDNLYWYRRVMGKEIKFLLHFVKESKQDESGMPNNRFLAERTGGTYSTLKVQPAELEDSGVYFCASSQVTVRGGYTFGSGTRLTVV.